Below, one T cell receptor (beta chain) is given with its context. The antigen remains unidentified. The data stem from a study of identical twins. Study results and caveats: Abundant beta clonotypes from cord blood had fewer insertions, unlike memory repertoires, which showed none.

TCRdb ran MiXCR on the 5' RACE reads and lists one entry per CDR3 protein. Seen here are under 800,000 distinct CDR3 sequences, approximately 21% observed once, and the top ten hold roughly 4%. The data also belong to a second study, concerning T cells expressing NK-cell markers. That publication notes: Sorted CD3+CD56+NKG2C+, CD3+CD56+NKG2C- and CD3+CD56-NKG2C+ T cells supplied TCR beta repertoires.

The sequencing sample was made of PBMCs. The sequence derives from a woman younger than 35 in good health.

In nucleotides, the CDR3 is TGCAGCGTCGGAGGACTAGCGGGATCGTATACGCAGTATTTT. Its translation: CSVGGLAGSYTQYF. This rearrangement joins TRBV29-1 to TRBJ2-3, with 12 bases that match TRBD2. The CDR3 loop spans 14 amino acids. With V trimmed by 6 bases and J by 7 bases, 8 bases remained unmatched. CDR1 SQVTM and CDR2 ANQGSEA come from the germline V gene.